Listed below are T cell receptor beta chains from one sample, sequenced in a study of cytomegalovirus exposure and HLA in healthy donors. Libraries were prepared by immunoSEQ multiplex PCR; TCRdb keeps only in-frame clonotypes and omits some of them. The sample shows 150,000 to 200,000 clones, approximately 80% of them seen only once. The sample comprised PBMCs. The origin of the receptors is a woman in her thirties or forties in good health and CMV-seropositive. CDR3s include the opening cysteine and the closing phenylalanine or tryptophan.

v_call: TRBV9; cdr3_length: 15; j_call: TRBJ1-6; cdr3_aa: CASSGHREIDSPLHF
v_call: TRBV7-9; cdr3_length: 16; j_call: TRBJ1-2; cdr3_aa: CASSSTVREKDYGYTF
v_call: TRBV5-6; cdr3_length: 13; j_call: TRBJ2-1; cdr3_aa: CASSFLVEDEQFF
v_call: TRBV7-2; cdr3_length: 15; j_call: TRBJ2-5; cdr3_aa: CASSSSTGAGETQYF
v_call: TRBV11-2; cdr3_length: 15; j_call: TRBJ1-1; cdr3_aa: CASSFGTGGVTEAFF
v_call: TRBV11-3; cdr3_length: 13; j_call: TRBJ1-6; cdr3_aa: CASSFNNNSPLHF
v_call: TRBV5-4; cdr3_length: 15; j_call: TRBJ2-5; cdr3_aa: CASSFTQGAGETQYF
v_call: TRBV19; cdr3_length: 14; j_call: TRBJ2-5; cdr3_aa: CASSITGLQETQYF
v_call: TRBV21-1; cdr3_length: 15; j_call: TRBJ1-2; cdr3_aa: CASSKIRGSNYGYTF
v_call: TRBV6-5; cdr3_length: 15; j_call: TRBJ1-1; cdr3_aa: CASSSPDRGNTEAFF